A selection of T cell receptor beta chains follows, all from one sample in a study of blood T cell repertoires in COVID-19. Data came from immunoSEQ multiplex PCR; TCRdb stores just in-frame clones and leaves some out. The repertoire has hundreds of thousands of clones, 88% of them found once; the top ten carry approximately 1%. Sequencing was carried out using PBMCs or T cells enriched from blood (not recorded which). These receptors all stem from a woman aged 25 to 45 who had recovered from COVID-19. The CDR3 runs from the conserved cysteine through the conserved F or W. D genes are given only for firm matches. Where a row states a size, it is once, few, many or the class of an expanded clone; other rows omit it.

TGTGCCAGCAGCTTTACGCCGGGACAGGGGGATACGCAGTATTTT	CASSFTPGQGDTQYF	TRBJ2-3	TRBV7-3	.	TRBD1	15
TGTGCCAGCAGCTACTTAATCGGTCCTGGAAACACCATATATTTT	CASSYLIGPGNTIYF	TRBJ1-3	TRBV14	.	.	15
TGTGCCAGCAGTTTATATGGGCGACAGGTGGGAGCTTTCTTT	CASSLYGRQVGAFF	TRBJ1-1	TRBV28	.	.	14
TGTGCCACCAGCAGAGAGAGGTTCTATGGCTACACCTTC	CATSRERFYGYTF	TRBJ1-2	TRBV15	.	.	13
TGTGCCAGCAGCCAAGCCCCGTCGGCAGGGGGCTATGGCTACACCTTC	CASSQAPSAGGYGYTF	TRBJ1-2	TRBV3-1/TRBV3-2	.	TRBD1	16
TGTGCCAGCAGCTTGTCGTTAGCGGAAGAGACCCAGTACTTC	CASSLSLAEETQYF	TRBJ2-5	TRBV5-6	.	.	14
TGTGCCAGCAGCCCCCCTAGTGGGGGGGCCGGGGCAGATACGCAGTATTTT	CASSPPSGGAGADTQYF	TRBJ2-3	TRBV3-1/TRBV3-2	.	.	17
TGTGCCAGCAGCTTGATGGGACAGGGCCCCTACTATGGCTACACCTTC	CASSLMGQGPYYGYTF	TRBJ1-2	TRBV5-6	.	TRBD1	16
TGCGCCAGCAGCGGAAGTACCCGACAGGAGCCCCGGGCGGTAGCTTTCTTT	CASSGSTRQEPRAVAFF	TRBJ1-1	TRBV23-1	.	.	17
TGCGCCAGCAGCCAAGATCAGGACAGGGGGCCCTTAGCCAAAAACATTCAGTACTTC	CASSQDQDRGPLAKNIQYF	TRBJ2-4	TRBV4-1	.	TRBD1	19
TGTGCCAGCAGATCGGACAGGGGGCAGGTCGAGCAGTACTTC	CASRSDRGQVEQYF	TRBJ2-7	TRBV28	.	TRBD1	14
TGTGCCAGTAGTGGTGGGACAGGACAGTACTTC	CASSGGTGQYF	TRBJ2-7	TRBV19	.	TRBD1	11
TGTGCCAGCAGCGGGGGGGTAACAGATACGCAGTATTTT	CASSGGVTDTQYF	TRBJ2-3	TRBV5-4	.	TRBD2	13
TGTGCCAGCATTCCCGGGGGGACCGGGGAGCTGTTTTTT	CASIPGGTGELFF	TRBJ2-2	TRBV11-3	.	TRBD2	13
TGTGCCAGCAGTGATGGTACTAGCGGGGGGGCCCCGTACAAGGATGAGCAGTTCTTC	CASSDGTSGGAPYKDEQFF	TRBJ2-1	TRBV2	few	TRBD2	19
TGTGCCAGTAGTAACTTGGCAGGCCCTAGCAATCAGCCCCAGCATTTT	CASSNLAGPSNQPQHF	TRBJ1-5	TRBV19	.	.	16
TGTGCCAGCAGCTTGGATCCGGAGCGGAGCACTGAAGCTTTCTTT	CASSLDPERSTEAFF	TRBJ1-1	TRBV5-4	.	.	15
TGCGCCAGCAGCCCGGGGGTGGGCCAGGGGAACACTGAAGCTTTCTTT	CASSPGVGQGNTEAFF	TRBJ1-1	TRBV5-1	.	.	16
TGTGCCAGCAGCCAAGGCCAGTTTTCTGAAGCTTTCTTT	CASSQGQFSEAFF	TRBJ1-1	TRBV3-1/TRBV3-2	once	.	13
TGTGCCAGCAGCCCCTCGGGGGGTGTAATGAACACTGAAGCTTTCTTT	CASSPSGGVMNTEAFF	TRBJ1-1	TRBV28	.	.	16
TGTGCCAGTAGTATCGCGACAGGGGGTGTGGAGACCCAGTACTTC	CASSIATGGVETQYF	TRBJ2-5	TRBV19	.	TRBD1	15
TGTGCCAGCAAACGGGACAGGGACACCGGGGAGCTGTTTTTT	CASKRDRDTGELFF	TRBJ2-2	TRBV9	.	TRBD1	14
TGCGCCAGCAGCTTTGGGGGGGAGACTGAAGCTTTCTTT	CASSFGGETEAFF	TRBJ1-1	TRBV5-1	few	.	13
TGTGCCAGCAGCTTAGATCCGGGGCGGGAGGGCCTGTCCTACAATGAGCAGTTCTTC	CASSLDPGREGLSYNEQFF	TRBJ2-1	TRBV11-2	.	TRBD2	19
TGTGCCAGCATGGGACGGGAGTTTGGAGATACGCAGTATTTT	CASMGREFGDTQYF	TRBJ2-3	TRBV6-5	.	.	14
TGTGCCAGCAGTTCCAGACTAGTGGCTGGAGAGACCCAGTACTTC	CASSSRLVAGETQYF	TRBJ2-5	TRBV27	.	.	15
TGTGCCAGCAGCGTAGGATTACAGGGCTACGAGCAGTACTTC	CASSVGLQGYEQYF	TRBJ2-7	TRBV9	.	.	14
TGTGCCAGCAGCTCTAAGGAGGGTTTGCAAGAGACCCAGTACTTC	CASSSKEGLQETQYF	TRBJ2-5	TRBV5-4	once	.	15
TGTGCCAGCAGTGAACAGGGTCTCTATGGCTACACCTTC	CASSEQGLYGYTF	TRBJ1-2	TRBV25-1	few	.	13
TGTGCCAGCAGCGCTCGCGGGGAGTACAATGAGCAGTTCTTC	CASSARGEYNEQFF	TRBJ2-1	TRBV7-3	.	.	14
TGTGCCGGTGGGCAGGAGGGGGCCTATTCACCCCTCCACTTT	CAGGQEGAYSPLHF	TRBJ1-6	TRBV28	few	TRBD1	14
TGTGCCAGCAGCTCTCCGGGACTAGCGGGGGGGCGGTATGAGCAGTTCTTC	CASSSPGLAGGRYEQFF	TRBJ2-1	TRBV7-9	.	TRBD2	17
TGTGCCAGCAGTGAAAAGTACACCCCTAGTGTGGACACTGAAGCTTTCTTT	CASSEKYTPSVDTEAFF	TRBJ1-1	TRBV2	once	.	17
TGTGCCAACCTATCGGAGGGGAAAGACTATGGCTACACCTTC	CANLSEGKDYGYTF	TRBJ1-2	TRBV19	.	.	14
TGTGCCAGTAGTATGGGTCCCGGGACTCCCTACGAGCAGTACTTC	CASSMGPGTPYEQYF	TRBJ2-7	TRBV19	.	.	15
TGTGCCAGCAGTTCCCCTGGCTCTTACGAGCAGTACTTC	CASSSPGSYEQYF	TRBJ2-7	TRBV28	.	.	13
TGTGCCAGCAGTTTGATAGGTCCTCATACGGGAAGCACTGAAGCTTTCTTT	CASSLIGPHTGSTEAFF	TRBJ1-1	TRBV28	once	.	17
TGCGCCAGCAGCCAACAAAGCGGGTACGAGCAGTACTTC	CASSQQSGYEQYF	TRBJ2-7	TRBV4-1	.	.	13
TGTGCCACCAGTGAAGGGGCCGCGAGCACAGATACGCAGTATTTT	CATSEGAASTDTQYF	TRBJ2-3	TRBV24-1	.	.	15
TGTGCCAGCTCACCACCGGACAGGGCGGGTGGCTACACCTTC	CASSPPDRAGGYTF	TRBJ1-2	TRBV18	.	TRBD1	14
TGTGCCAGCAGTGGGACAGGAACTCAGGCCCAGCATTTT	CASSGTGTQAQHF	TRBJ1-5	TRBV6-6	.	TRBD1	13
TGTGCCAGCATTACAGGCTTAGGGTACACTGAAGCTTTCTTT	CASITGLGYTEAFF	TRBJ1-1	TRBV28	.	.	14
TGTGCCAGCAGCGTAGCATCAGGGGGCGGCTATGGCTACACCTTC	CASSVASGGGYGYTF	TRBJ1-2	TRBV9	.	TRBD1	15
TGTGCCAGCAGCGTAGAGGAGCCTCGCAGCGCGAACACTGAAGCTTTCTTT	CASSVEEPRSANTEAFF	TRBJ1-1	TRBV9	.	.	17
TGCGCCAGCAGCCAAGATTTGAGACAGTTATGGAACGAGCAGTACTTC	CASSQDLRQLWNEQYF	TRBJ2-7	TRBV4-1	few	.	16
TGTGCCAGCAGTTTAACTTTAGCCATGAACACTGAAGCTTTCTTT	CASSLTLAMNTEAFF	TRBJ1-1	TRBV27	.	.	15
TGTGCCAGCTCACCTCTAGCGGGGGGGGCCACTAGCACAGATACGCAGTATTTT	CASSPLAGGATSTDTQYF	TRBJ2-3	TRBV18	.	TRBD2	18
TGTGCCAGCAGTAGCAGACAGGGGGGCAATTCACCCCTCCACTTT	CASSSRQGGNSPLHF	TRBJ1-6	TRBV6-2/TRBV6-3	few	TRBD1	15
TGTGCCAGCAGTTTATTCCCCTCACTAGTAGGCAATGAGCAGTTCTTC	CASSLFPSLVGNEQFF	TRBJ2-1	TRBV27	.	.	16
TGTGCCAGCAGCCAGACACAGGGGTATTCACCCCTCCACTTT	CASSQTQGYSPLHF	TRBJ1-6	TRBV11-3	few	TRBD1	14
TGTGCCACCAGTGACCCGACAGGGCTTTGGGAGACCCAGTACTTC	CATSDPTGLWETQYF	TRBJ2-5	TRBV24-1	.	TRBD1	15
TGTGCCAGTAGTCTCCAGGGGGCCTCTGAAGCTTTCTTT	CASSLQGASEAFF	TRBJ1-1	TRBV19	.	TRBD1	13
TGTGCCAGCAGCTTAGGGGACATCTCCTATAATTCACCCCTCCACTTT	CASSLGDISYNSPLHF	TRBJ1-6	TRBV7-8	.	.	16
TGTGCCAGCAGCCCCTGGACAGGGGGAAATGAGCAGTACTTC	CASSPWTGGNEQYF	TRBJ2-7	TRBV11-3	.	TRBD1	14
TGTGCCAGCAGCCCCAAGGGGCTGGGGATTGAGCAGTTCTTC	CASSPKGLGIEQFF	TRBJ2-1	TRBV9	once	.	14
TGTGCCAGCAGGCCCGCGGGGGGGGCAACCTACGAGCAGTACTTC	CASRPAGGATYEQYF	TRBJ2-7	TRBV28	once	TRBD2	15
TGTGCCAGCTCATTGAACCCGGGTGATACGCAGTATTTT	CASSLNPGDTQYF	TRBJ2-3	TRBV18	.	.	13